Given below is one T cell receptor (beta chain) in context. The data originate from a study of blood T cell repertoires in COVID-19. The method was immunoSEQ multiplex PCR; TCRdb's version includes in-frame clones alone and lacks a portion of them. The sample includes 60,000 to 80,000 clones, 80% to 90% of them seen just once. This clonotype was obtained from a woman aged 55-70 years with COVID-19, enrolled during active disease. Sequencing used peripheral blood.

Here the CDR3 DNA reads TGTGCCAGTAGTCGGGGAGAGCACACCATATATTTT. This encodes CASSRGEHTIYF. The genes are TRBV19 and TRBJ1-3, with D unclear. The CDR3 has 12 residues. The ends were cut back, 5 bases at V and 8 bases at J, with 10 bases in the middle. Germline CDR1 and CDR2: LNHDA and SQIVND (reference sequence).